One and the same sample provided the 17 T cell receptor beta chains below, sequenced in a study of blood T cell repertoires in COVID-19. Profiling relied on immunoSEQ multiplex PCR, and the TCRdb table lists in-frame clones only, not all of them. The sample yields over 150,000 clones, 84% seen once. What was sequenced was peripheral blood. Every receptor here comes from a woman older than 75 with COVID-19, enrolled during active disease.

The chain joins TRBV7-2 to TRBJ2-3, with TRBD2 identical over 14 bases. V gave up 5 bases and J gave up 1 base; unmatched junction bases: 11. This CDR3 has 19 residues. Germline V CDR1 and CDR2: SGHTA, FQGNSA. This CDR3 is CASSHPTSGRAGGTDTQYF. CDR3 nucleotide sequence: TGTGCCAGCAGCCACCCGACTAGCGGGAGGGCTGGGGGCACAGATACGCAGTATTTT.

The CDR3 nucleotides read TGTGCCAGCAGTGTAGGCAGGGATGATGGCTACACCTTC. It yields the protein CASSVGRDDGYTF. This sequence joins TRBV2 and TRBJ1-2; D perhaps matches TRBD1 (5 bases). This CDR3 spans 13 amino acids. CDR1 is SNHLY and CDR2 is FYNNEI in the germline V gene. Trimming stripped 4 bases from V and 6 bases from J, with 12 bases between.

V and J are TRBV2 and TRBJ2-1, with 12 bases fitting TRBD2. CDR3 length: 13 residues. Germline V gene data show CDR1 as SNHLY and CDR2 as FYNNEI. Trimming took 8 bases from V and 6 from J; bases not matched to a gene: 2. The CDR3 loop is CASVTSGGNEQFF. DNA for the CDR3: TGTGCCAGCGTGACTAGCGGGGGCAATGAGCAGTTCTTC. The whole variable domain, filled in from reference TRBV2 and TRBJ2-1, reads EPEVTQTPSHQVTQMGQEVILRCVPISNHLYFYWYRQILGQKVEFLVSFYNNEISEKSEIFDDQFSVERPDGSNFTLKIRSTKLEDSAMYFCASVTSGGNEQFFGPGTRLTVL.

V is TRBV9 and J is TRBJ2-1; 8 bases agree with TRBD2. The CDR3 runs 16 residues. Germline lookup yields CDR1 SGDLS and CDR2 YYNGEE. The junction had 9 bases not matched to a gene; V was cut back by 3 bases and J by 4 bases. CDR3 residues: CASSATTSGYYNEQFF. DNA for the CDR3: TGTGCCAGCAGCGCCACAACTAGCGGATATTACAATGAGCAGTTCTTC.

The chain joins TRBV7-3 to TRBJ1-1; D remains ambiguous. The CDR3 covers 13 residues. Germline V gives CDR1 SGHTA, CDR2 FQGTGA. Deletions cut 3 bases from V and 1 base from J, with 6 bases between. The CDR3 protein is CASSLVRNTEAFF. For the CDR3, the DNA is TGTGCCAGCAGCTTGGTCAGGAACACTGAAGCTTTCTTT. The full variable domain, in which reference TRBV7-3 and TRBJ1-1 provide the parts outside the CDR3, is GAGVSQTPSNKVTEKGKYVELRCDPISGHTALYWYRQSLGQGPEFLIYFQGTGAADDSGLPNDRFFAVRPEGSVSTLKIQRTERGDSAVYLCASSLVRNTEAFFGQGTRLTVV.

This clone appeared a few times. The chain employs TRBV28 and TRBJ1-2, with 9 nucleotides matching TRBD1. The germline CDR1 and CDR2 sequences are MDHEN and SYDVKM. The CDR3 sequence is 13 residues long. J was trimmed by 8 bases and V by 6 bases; bases with no gene match: 7. Here the CDR3 DNA reads TGTGCCAGCAGATCTGGGACAGGGAGCGGCTACACCTTC. Translation: CASRSGTGSGYTF.

The chain couples TRBV6-5 to TRBJ1-1; D is possibly TRBD1 (6 bases). The CDR3 length is 13 residues. Germline CDR1 is MNHEY and CDR2 is SVGAGI. Trimming cost V 6 bases and J 7 bases, with 15 bases left between them. CDR3 region: CASRWTAGVEAFF. The CDR3 DNA reads as TGTGCCAGCAGATGGACTGCAGGGGTTGAAGCTTTCTTT.

The rearrangement joins TRBV6-1 to TRBJ2-2; D is unresolved. This CDR3 has 15 amino acids. V was trimmed by 3 bases and J by 6 bases, leaving 14 bases between them. Germline CDR1 and CDR2: MNHNS and SASEGT. The CDR3, as DNA: TGTGCCAGCAGTGAGGTGTCCGGTCCGCCCGGGGAGCTGTTTTTT. It codes for CASSEVSGPPGELFF.

V gene TRBV12-2 combines with J gene TRBJ2-7; the listed D gene, TRBD2, was not tested against the DNA. TRBV12-2 is annotated as a pseudogene. There are 18 residues in the CDR3. In DNA form, the CDR3 reads TGTGCAAGTCGCTTAAGTTTGGGGGAGGTCACCTTTACGCACGAGCAGTACTTC. Translating it yields CASRLSLGEVTFTHEQYF.

This clone appeared once. V usage is TRBV11-2 and J usage is TRBJ2-7; 11 nucleotides agree with TRBD2. CDR3 length: 16 residues. Germline CDR1 SGHAT, CDR2 FQNNGV. V shed 0 bases and J 4 bases; nucleotides not matched to a gene: 5. The chain's CDR3 is CASSLDLAGGSYEQYF. The CDR3 DNA is TGTGCCAGCAGCTTAGATCTAGCGGGGGGTTCGTACGAGCAGTACTTC.

The CDR3 DNA is TGCGCCAGCAGCCAAGAACGTCCGAGTAATGAAAAACTGTTTTTT. Amino acid sequence: CASSQERPSNEKLFF. The chain uses TRBV4-1 and TRBJ1-4; no clear D gene. V lost 0 bases to trimming and J lost 4 bases, with 9 bases between them. The CDR3 runs to 15 residues. Looked up from germline, CDR1 is MGHRA and CDR2 is YSYEKL.

V usage is TRBV11-2 and J usage is TRBJ1-3; 7 bases line up with TRBD1. Germline CDR1 is SGHAT and CDR2 is FQNNGV. The V and J ends lost 1 base and 0 bases, in that order; junction bases with no gene match: 6. This CDR3 contains 17 residues. This CDR3 reads CASSLVQGSVSGNTIYF. Here the CDR3 DNA reads TGTGCCAGCAGCTTAGTACAGGGGTCCGTCTCTGGAAACACCATATATTTT.

As to this clone: The CDR3 ends on some other residue instead of the conserved phenylalanine or tryptophan, so this is likely a read error. The DNA is omitted, as the CDR3 cannot be located on it reliably, and the CDR3 follows TCRdb's listing. This chain uses TRBV2 with TRBJ1-2; TRBD1 was called by the table and not checked on the DNA. Germline CDR1 and CDR2: SNHLY and FYNNEI. The CDR3 spans 12 amino acids, including both terminal residues. The CDR3 loop reads CASSQQLMDRGL.

J is TRBJ2-2 and V is TRBV6-5; a possible D gene is TRBD1 (6 bases). Germline lookup yields CDR1 MNHEY and CDR2 SVGAGI. This CDR3 has 15 amino acids. V lost 2 bases to trimming and J lost 5 bases, with 12 bases between them. CDR3 protein: CASSYGQLRTGELFF. The CDR3 DNA reads TGTGCCAGCAGTTACGGACAGTTAAGGACCGGGGAGCTGTTTTTT.

Points on this clone: Distinct nucleotide sequences in the sample also encode this CDR3. The CDR3 loop is CASSPGQYNEQFF. The CDR3 DNA reads TGTGCCAGCAGTCCGGGACAGTACAATGAGCAGTTCTTC. The rearrangement joins TRBV7-3 to TRBJ2-1; 7 nucleotides agree with TRBD1. V shed 6 bases, J shed 4 bases, and the junction held 3 bases outside the gene matches. This CDR3 spans 13 amino acids. CDR1 and CDR2 (germline): SGHTA, FQGTGA.

The chain couples TRBV19 to TRBJ1-5, with D unresolved. The V and J ends lost 7 bases and 8 bases respectively, with 18 bases between them. CDR1 is LNHDA, CDR2 SQIVND, per germline (reference sequence). The CDR3 is made up of 14 amino acids. CDR3 region: CASTPRPSVEPQHF. CDR3 bases: TGTGCCAGTACCCCCCGTCCCTCTGTAGAGCCCCAGCATTTT. The complete variable domain, with remaining parts taken from reference TRBV19 and TRBJ1-5, reads DGGITQSPKYLFRKEGQNVTLSCEQNLNHDAMYWYRQDPGQGLRLIYYSQIVNDFQKGDIAEGYSVSREKKESFPLTVTSAQKNPTAFYLCASTPRPSVEPQHFGDGTRLSIL.

This chain joins TRBV18 and TRBJ2-1; the D is unclear. The CDR3 is made up of 13 amino acids. Germline loops: CDR1 KGHSH, CDR2 LQKENI. Trimming pared 1 base from V and 8 bases from J, leaving 9 bases between. Here the CDR3 reads CASSPRTSDEQFF. In DNA form, the CDR3 reads TGTGCCAGCTCACCACGCACTTCCGATGAGCAGTTCTTC. The full variable domain, in which reference TRBV18 and TRBJ2-1 provide the parts outside the CDR3, is NAGVMQNPRHLVRRRGQEARLRCSPMKGHSHVYWYRQLPEEGLKFMVYLQKENIIDESGMPKERFSAEFPKEGPSILRIQQVVRGDSAAYFCASSPRTSDEQFFGPGTRLTVL.